The rows below give T cell receptor beta chains drawn from one sample of a study of CD8 T cells in ankylosing spondylitis. TCRdb processed the 5' RACE reads anew with MiXCR; each CDR3 protein has one entry. Here the sample spans some 800,000 distinct CDR3 sequences, 12% being singletons. Sequenced material: blood, either unsorted or a sorted T cell fraction (not recorded which). The receptors shown here come from a male donor with ankylosing spondylitis. CDR3s include the opening cysteine and the closing phenylalanine or tryptophan. The order of the fields is D gene, V gene, clone size, J gene, CDR3 protein, CDR3 DNA. D genes are given only for firm matches. Not every row has a clone size; where given, it reads once, few, many or a size class.

>TRBD1|TRBV20-1|few|TRBJ1-5
CSARSSGTDYSNQPQHF
TGCAGTGCTAGGAGCTCCGGGACAGATTATAGCAATCAGCCCCAGCATTTT
>-|TRBV6-1|-|TRBJ1-2
CASYRPGQGYGYTF
TGTGCCAGCTATCGACCGGGACAAGGCTATGGCTACACCTTC
>-|TRBV5-6|many|TRBJ1-1
CASSLYLGVTEAFF
TGTGCCAGCAGCTTGTATCTTGGGGTCACTGAAGCTTTCTTT
>TRBD2|TRBV28|-|TRBJ2-7
CASRPRDYGLEQYF
TGTGCCAGCAGACCCCGGGACTATGGATTGGAGCAGTACTTC
>-|TRBV10-3|few|TRBJ1-2
CAISESVSYNYGYTF
TGTGCCATCAGTGAGTCGGTCAGTTATAACTATGGCTACACCTTC
>-|TRBV20-1|many|TRBJ2-5
CSRGETQYF
TGCAGTCGGGGAGAGACCCAGTACTTC
>-|TRBV6-5|many|TRBJ1-1
CASSYQTGEAFF
TGTGCCAGCAGTTACCAGACTGGTGAAGCTTTCTTT
>TRBD2|TRBV7-6|few|TRBJ2-7
CASSLGSSGSGYEQYF
TGTGCCAGCAGCTTAGGGTCGAGCGGGAGTGGGTACGAGCAGTACTTC
>TRBD1|TRBV7-9|few|TRBJ2-4
CASSFQIPGQTKNIQYF
TGTGCCAGCAGCTTCCAGATTCCGGGACAGACCAAAAACATTCAGTACTTC
>TRBD2|TRBV20-1|few|TRBJ2-1
CSATGRRGGVDEQFF
TGCAGTGCTACCGGTCGGCGGGGGGGGGTAGATGAGCAGTTCTTC
>-|TRBV15|-|TRBJ1-5
CATSRAWTDSNQPQHF
TGTGCCACCAGCAGAGCCTGGACAGATAGCAATCAGCCCCAGCATTTT
>TRBD2|TRBV10-3|many|TRBJ2-1
CAIRPRGLAGYNEQFF
TGTGCCATCCGCCCCAGGGGACTAGCGGGCTACAATGAGCAGTTCTTC
>-|TRBV24-1|-|TRBJ2-5
CATSDSGPRQRETQYF
TGTGCCACCAGTGATTCCGGGCCTAGGCAGAGGGAGACCCAGTACTTC
>-|TRBV20-1|many|TRBJ1-4
CSASPRGGGEKLFF
TGCAGTGCTAGCCCAAGGGGGGGAGGCGAAAAACTGTTTTTT
>TRBD2|TRBV5-4|many|TRBJ2-1
CASSSARTSVTSSYNEQFF
TGTGCCAGCAGCTCAGCTCGGACTAGCGTTACAAGCTCCTACAATGAGCAGTTCTTC